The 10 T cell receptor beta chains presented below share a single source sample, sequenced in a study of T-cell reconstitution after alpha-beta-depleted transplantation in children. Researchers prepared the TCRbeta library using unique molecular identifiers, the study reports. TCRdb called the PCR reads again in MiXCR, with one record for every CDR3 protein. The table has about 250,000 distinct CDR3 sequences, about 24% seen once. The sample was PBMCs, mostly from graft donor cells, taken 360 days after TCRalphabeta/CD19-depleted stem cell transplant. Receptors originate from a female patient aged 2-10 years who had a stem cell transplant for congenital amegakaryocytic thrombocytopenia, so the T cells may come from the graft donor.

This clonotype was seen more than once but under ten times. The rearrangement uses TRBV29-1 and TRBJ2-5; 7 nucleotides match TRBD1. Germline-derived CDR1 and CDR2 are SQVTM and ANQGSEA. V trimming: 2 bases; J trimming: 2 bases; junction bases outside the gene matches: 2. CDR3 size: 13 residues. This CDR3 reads CSVERRGQETQYF. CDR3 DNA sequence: TGCAGCGTTGAACGCAGGGGGCAAGAGACCCAGTACTTC.

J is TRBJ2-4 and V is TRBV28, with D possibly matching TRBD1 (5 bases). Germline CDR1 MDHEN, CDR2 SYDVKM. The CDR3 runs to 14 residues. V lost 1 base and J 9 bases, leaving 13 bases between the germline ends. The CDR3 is CASSLLAGQGIQYF. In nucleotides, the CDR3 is TGTGCCAGCAGTTTATTGGCCGGCCAGGGCATTCAGTACTTC.

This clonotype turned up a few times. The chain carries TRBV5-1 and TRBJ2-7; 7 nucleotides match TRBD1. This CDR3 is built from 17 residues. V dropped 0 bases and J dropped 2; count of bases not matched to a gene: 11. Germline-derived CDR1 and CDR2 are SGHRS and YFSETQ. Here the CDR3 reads CASSLANGQEITYEQYF. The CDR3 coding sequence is TGCGCCAGCAGCTTGGCCAATGGACAGGAGATAACCTACGAGCAGTACTTC.

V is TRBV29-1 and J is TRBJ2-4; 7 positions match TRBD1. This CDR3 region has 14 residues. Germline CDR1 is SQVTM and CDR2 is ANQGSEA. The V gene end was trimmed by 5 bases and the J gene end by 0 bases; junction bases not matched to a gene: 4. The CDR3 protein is CSVRQGVAKNIQYF. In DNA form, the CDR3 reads TGCAGCGTTCGACAGGGAGTAGCCAAAAACATTCAGTACTTC.

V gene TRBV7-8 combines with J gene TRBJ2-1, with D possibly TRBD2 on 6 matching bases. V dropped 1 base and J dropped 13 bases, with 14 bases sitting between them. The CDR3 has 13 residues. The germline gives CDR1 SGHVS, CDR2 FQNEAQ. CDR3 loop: CASSLGFLARQFF. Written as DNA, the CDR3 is TGTGCCAGCAGCTTAGGATTCCTAGCGAGACAGTTCTTC.

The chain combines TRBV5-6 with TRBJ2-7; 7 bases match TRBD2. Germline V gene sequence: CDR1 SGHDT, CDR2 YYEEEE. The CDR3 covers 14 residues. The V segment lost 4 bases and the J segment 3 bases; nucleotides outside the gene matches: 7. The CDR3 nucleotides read TGTGCCAGCAGCCCCCCGGGGGGAATCTACGAGCAGTACTTC. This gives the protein CASSPPGGIYEQYF.

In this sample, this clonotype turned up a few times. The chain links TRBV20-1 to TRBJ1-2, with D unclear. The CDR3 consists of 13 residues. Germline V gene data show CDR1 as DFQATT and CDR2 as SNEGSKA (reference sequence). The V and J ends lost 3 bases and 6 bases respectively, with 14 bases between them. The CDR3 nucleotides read TGCAGTGCTAGCGAAGGCCAGGTGGATGGCTACACCTTC. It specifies CSASEGQVDGYTF.

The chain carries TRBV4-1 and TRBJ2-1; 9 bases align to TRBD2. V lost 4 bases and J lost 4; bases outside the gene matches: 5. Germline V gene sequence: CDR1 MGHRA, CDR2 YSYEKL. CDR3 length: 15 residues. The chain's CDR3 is CASSRLAGIYNEQFF. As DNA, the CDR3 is TGCGCCAGCAGCCGCCTAGCGGGAATTTACAATGAGCAGTTCTTC.

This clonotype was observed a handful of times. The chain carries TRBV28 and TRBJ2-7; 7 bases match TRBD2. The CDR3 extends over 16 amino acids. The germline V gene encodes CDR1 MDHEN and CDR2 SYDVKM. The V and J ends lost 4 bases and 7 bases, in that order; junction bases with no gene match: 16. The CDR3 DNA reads TGTGCCAGCAGTTGGGGAGCGGGAATCGCCTCGGGAGAGCAGTACTTC. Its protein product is CASSWGAGIASGEQYF.

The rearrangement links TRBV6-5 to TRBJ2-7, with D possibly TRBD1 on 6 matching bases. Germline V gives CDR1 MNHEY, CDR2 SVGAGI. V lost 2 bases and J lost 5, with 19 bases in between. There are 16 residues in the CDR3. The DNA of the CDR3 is TGTGCCAGCAGTTACCCCTCCCATGACAGGTTCCACGAGCAGTACTTC. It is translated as CASSYPSHDRFHEQYF.